The rows below give T cell receptor beta chains drawn from one sample of a study of immune reconstitution after stem cell transplant in scleroderma. One entry per CDR3 protein results from TCRdb running MiXCR on the RT-PCR reads. The table includes approximately 2,000 distinct CDR3 sequences, about a sixth detected once. This sample was obtained before or after autologous hematopoietic stem cell transplantation (not recorded which). All receptors come from a female donor with systemic sclerosis. The CDR3 runs from the conserved cysteine through the conserved F or W. A D gene is named only where the DNA matches it firmly. Clone sizes are given selectively: once, few, many, or a class where the clone is expanded.

j_gene,v_gene,abundance,d_gene,CDR3nt,CDR3aa
TRBJ2-3,TRBV11-2,NA,NA,TGTGCCAGCAGCCTAGCCGGGACAATGGGGTTTACGCAGTATTTT,CASSLAGTMGFTQYF
TRBJ1-1,TRBV29-1,medium-sized,NA,TGCAGCCCTACCAGGATAATGAACACTGAAGCTTTCTTT,CSPTRIMNTEAFF
TRBJ2-1,TRBV5-4,once,TRBD2,TGTGCCAGCAGCCCCTCCCCTGGGTTTGAGCGGGAGGGCACTGAGCAGTTCTTC,CASSPSPGFEREGTEQFF
TRBJ1-2,TRBV27,medium-sized,NA,TGTGCCAGCAGTCAGGGTTATGGCTACACCTTC,CASSQGYGYTF
TRBJ2-5,TRBV20-1,once,NA,TGCAGTGCGAGACCAGTGGAGACCCAGTACTTC,CSARPVETQYF
TRBJ1-3,TRBV20-1,medium-sized,NA,TGCAGTGCTAGCCCCGGGAGTTCCACCATATATTTT,CSASPGSSTIYF
TRBJ1-4,TRBV6-5,medium-sized,NA,TGTGCCAGCAGTTATCAAACAGCAGTAAATGAAAAACTGTTTTTT,CASSYQTAVNEKLFF
TRBJ2-7,TRBV27,large,NA,TGTGCCAGCAGTTCCACAGGGCGGGCGGACGAGCAGTACTTC,CASSSTGRADEQYF
TRBJ1-1,TRBV19,few,NA,TGTGCCAGTAGCCCCAGACCGGGATTGATTGAAGCTTTCTTT,CASSPRPGLIEAFF
TRBJ1-6,TRBV7-2,NA,TRBD1,TGTGCCAGCAGCCCCTCGTGGGGACAGAATAATTCACCCCTCCACTTT,CASSPSWGQNNSPLHF
TRBJ2-2,TRBV15,few,TRBD2,TGTGCCACCAGCAGAGTAGGGACTAGCGACACCGGGGAGCTGTTTTTT,CATSRVGTSDTGELFF
TRBJ2-6,TRBV12-3/TRBV12-4,medium-sized,NA,TGTGCCAGCACCCGCTCTGGGGCCAACGTCCTGACTTTC,CASTRSGANVLTF
TRBJ1-2,TRBV20-1,medium-sized,TRBD1,TGCAGTGCTAGAGCTAAGGGACAGGGCGCCTTCTATGGCTACACCTTC,CSARAKGQGAFYGYTF
TRBJ1-1,TRBV28,few,NA,TGTGCCAGCAGCGGGAGAGGGGTGAACACTGAAGCTTTCTTT,CASSGRGVNTEAFF
TRBJ2-7,TRBV20-1,NA,NA,TGCAGTGCTAGAGAGGCTAGGAACTACGAGCAGTACTTC,CSAREARNYEQYF
TRBJ2-3,TRBV6-5,large,NA,TGTGCCAGCAGTTACAGCAGTAGCACAGATACGCAGTATTTT,CASSYSSSTDTQYF
TRBJ2-7,TRBV7-2,medium-sized,NA,TGTGCCAGCAGCTTAACCAAAACCTACGAGCAGTACTTC,CASSLTKTYEQYF
TRBJ2-3,TRBV2,NA,NA,TGTGCCGGCATATTACAGAGCACAGATACGCAGTATTTT,CAGILQSTDTQYF
TRBJ1-2,TRBV5-4,medium-sized,NA,TGTGCCAGCAGCTTGGGGTCTGGCTATGGCTACACCTTC,CASSLGSGYGYTF
TRBJ1-1,TRBV20-1,few,NA,TGCAGTACAAACGCGCCCACAGGGAGGCGGGTTGAAGCTTTCTTT,CSTNAPTGRRVEAFF
TRBJ1-2,TRBV6-5,large,NA,TGTGCCAGCAGTACTGCGTGGGGCAACTATGGCTACACCTTC,CASSTAWGNYGYTF
TRBJ2-7,TRBV7-8,medium-sized,NA,TGTGCCAGCAGCTTAAAGGGAACAGGCAACGAGCAGTACTTC,CASSLKGTGNEQYF
TRBJ2-3,TRBV7-2,NA,NA,TGTGCCAGCAGTACACCTTTACGACGCACAGATACGCAGTATTTT,CASSTPLRRTDTQYF
TRBJ1-3,TRBV6-5,NA,NA,TGTGCCAGCAGCCCCTCTGGAAACACCATATATTTT,CASSPSGNTIYF
TRBJ1-3,TRBV6-5,medium-sized,NA,TGTGCCAGCGGAGCTGGGACTACCATATATTTT,CASGAGTTIYF
TRBJ2-7,TRBV5-4,large,TRBD1,TGTGCCAGCAGCATGGGACAGGGGAACTACGAGCAGTACTTC,CASSMGQGNYEQYF
TRBJ2-7,TRBV7-6,few,TRBD1,TGTGCCAGCAGCTTAGAGGCGGGGTCGGGGGTTATTAAACGGGACAGGGTGAACTACGAGCAGTACTTC,CASSLEAGSGVIKRDRVNYEQYF
TRBJ2-2,TRBV7-3,NA,TRBD1,TGTGCCAGCAGCTCGGGACAGACCGGGGAGCTGTTTTTT,CASSSGQTGELFF
TRBJ2-1,TRBV2,few,NA,TGTGCCAGCAGTGAAGGGGTAGCACAGTTCTTC,CASSEGVAQFF
TRBJ2-2,TRBV6-2/TRBV6-3,large,TRBD2,TGTGCCAGCAGTTACGAACTAGCGGGGGGGTTAAACACCGGGGAGCTGTTTTTT,CASSYELAGGLNTGELFF
TRBJ1-5,TRBV7-6,medium-sized,TRBD1,TGTGCCAGCAGCCTAGGACAGGGCCCCCAGCATTTT,CASSLGQGPQHF
TRBJ2-1,TRBV27,NA,TRBD1,TGTGCCAGCAGTTTGATTTGGACAGGGAAGGTCAATGAGCAGTTCTTC,CASSLIWTGKVNEQFF
TRBJ2-1,TRBV5-5,few,NA,TGTGCCAGCAGCTTGGCCAATGAGCAGTTCTTC,CASSLANEQFF
TRBJ2-7,TRBV5-5,medium-sized,TRBD1,TGTGCCAGCAGCGTCCGGGACAGGGGTTTCTACGAGCAGTACTTC,CASSVRDRGFYEQYF
TRBJ1-1,TRBV29-1,medium-sized,NA,TGCAGCGCCGCCGGACAGCAGAACACTGAAGCTTTCTTT,CSAAGQQNTEAFF
TRBJ2-7,TRBV20-1,NA,TRBD1,TGCAGTGTGGCGGACAGGAGCTCCTACGAGCAGCACTTC,CSVADRSSYEQHF
TRBJ1-2,TRBV12-3/TRBV12-4,medium-sized,NA,TGTGCCAGCAGTTTTGGACAGAATGGCTACACCTTC,CASSFGQNGYTF
TRBJ1-2,TRBV7-2,medium-sized,TRBD1,TGTGCCAGCAGCTCGACTTCCGGGACAGTTTCTAACTATGGCTACACCTTC,CASSSTSGTVSNYGYTF
TRBJ1-1,TRBV10-2,medium-sized,NA,TGCGCCAGCAGAGGGGTTAGCACTGAAGCTTTCTTT,CASRGVSTEAFF
TRBJ2-3,TRBV20-1,medium-sized,NA,TGCAGTGCTCCCCTGCGGGTTCCCACAGATACGCAGTATTTT,CSAPLRVPTDTQYF
TRBJ2-3,TRBV4-2,medium-sized,NA,TGTGCCAGCAGCCAAGTCGCAGATACGCAGTATTTT,CASSQVADTQYF
TRBJ2-7,TRBV18,medium-sized,NA,TGTGCCAGCTCACCACCTGTTCGGAACGAGCAGTACTTC,CASSPPVRNEQYF
TRBJ1-6,TRBV7-2,medium-sized,NA,TGTGCCAGCGTTTCAGGAGGGGGGGGTTCACCCCTCCACTTT,CASVSGGGGSPLHF
TRBJ2-3,TRBV2,medium-sized,NA,TGTGCCAGCAGTGAATCCCTCACTAGACGGGCGCAGTATTTT,CASSESLTRRAQYF
TRBJ1-4,TRBV15,medium-sized,NA,TGTGCCACCAGCAGAGCAAGGACGGAGACCCCTAATGAAAAACTGTTTTTT,CATSRARTETPNEKLFF
TRBJ2-7,TRBV18,medium-sized,TRBD1,TGTGCCAGCTCACCACGGGACAGGGGTTCGCAGTACTTC,CASSPRDRGSQYF